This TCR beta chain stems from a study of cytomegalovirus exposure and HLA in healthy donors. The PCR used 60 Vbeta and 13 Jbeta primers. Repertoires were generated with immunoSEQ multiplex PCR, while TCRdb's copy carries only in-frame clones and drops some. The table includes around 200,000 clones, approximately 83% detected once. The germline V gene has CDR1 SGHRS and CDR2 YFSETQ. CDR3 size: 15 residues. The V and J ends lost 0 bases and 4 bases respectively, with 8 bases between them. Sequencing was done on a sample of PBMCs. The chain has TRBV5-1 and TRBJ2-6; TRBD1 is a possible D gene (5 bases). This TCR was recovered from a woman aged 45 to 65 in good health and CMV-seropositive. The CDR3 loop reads CASSLGRAGANVLTF. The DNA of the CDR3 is TGCGCCAGCAGCTTGGGCAGGGCCGGGGCCAACGTCCTGACTTTC. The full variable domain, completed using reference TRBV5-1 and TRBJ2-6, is KAGVTQTPRYLIKTRGQQVTLSCSPISGHRSVSWYQQTPGQGLQFLFEYFSETQRNKGNFPGRFSGRQFSNSRSEMNVSTLELGDSALYLCASSLGRAGANVLTFGAGSRLTVL.